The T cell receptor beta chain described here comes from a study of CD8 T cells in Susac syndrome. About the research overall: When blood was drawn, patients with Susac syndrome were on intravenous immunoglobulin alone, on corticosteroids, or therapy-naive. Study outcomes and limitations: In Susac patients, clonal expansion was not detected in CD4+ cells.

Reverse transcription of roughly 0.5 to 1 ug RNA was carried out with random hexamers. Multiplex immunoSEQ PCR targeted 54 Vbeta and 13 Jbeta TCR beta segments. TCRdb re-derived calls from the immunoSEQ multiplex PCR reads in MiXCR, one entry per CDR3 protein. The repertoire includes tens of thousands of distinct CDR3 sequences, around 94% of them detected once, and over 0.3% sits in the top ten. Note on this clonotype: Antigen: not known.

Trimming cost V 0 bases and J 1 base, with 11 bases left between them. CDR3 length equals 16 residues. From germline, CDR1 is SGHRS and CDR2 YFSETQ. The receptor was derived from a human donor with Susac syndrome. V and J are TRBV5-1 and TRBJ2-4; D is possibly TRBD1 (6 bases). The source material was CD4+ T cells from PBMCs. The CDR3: CASSLARGDAKNIQYF. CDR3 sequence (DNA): TGCGCCAGCAGCTTGGCCAGGGGCGACGCCAAAAACATTCAGTACTTC.